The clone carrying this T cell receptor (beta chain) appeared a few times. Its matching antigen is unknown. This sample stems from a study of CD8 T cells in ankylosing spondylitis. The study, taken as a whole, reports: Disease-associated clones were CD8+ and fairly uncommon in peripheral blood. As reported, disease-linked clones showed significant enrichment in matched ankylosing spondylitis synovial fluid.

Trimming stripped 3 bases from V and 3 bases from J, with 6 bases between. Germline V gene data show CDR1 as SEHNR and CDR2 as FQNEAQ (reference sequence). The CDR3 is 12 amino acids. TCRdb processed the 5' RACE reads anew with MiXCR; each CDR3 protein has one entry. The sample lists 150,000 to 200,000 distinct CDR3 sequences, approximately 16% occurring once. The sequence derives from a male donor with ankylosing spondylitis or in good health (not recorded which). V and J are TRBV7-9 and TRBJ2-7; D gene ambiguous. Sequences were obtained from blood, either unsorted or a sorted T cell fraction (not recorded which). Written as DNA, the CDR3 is TGTGCCAGCAGCTTTACGGGCTACGAGCAGTACTTC. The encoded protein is CASSFTGYEQYF.